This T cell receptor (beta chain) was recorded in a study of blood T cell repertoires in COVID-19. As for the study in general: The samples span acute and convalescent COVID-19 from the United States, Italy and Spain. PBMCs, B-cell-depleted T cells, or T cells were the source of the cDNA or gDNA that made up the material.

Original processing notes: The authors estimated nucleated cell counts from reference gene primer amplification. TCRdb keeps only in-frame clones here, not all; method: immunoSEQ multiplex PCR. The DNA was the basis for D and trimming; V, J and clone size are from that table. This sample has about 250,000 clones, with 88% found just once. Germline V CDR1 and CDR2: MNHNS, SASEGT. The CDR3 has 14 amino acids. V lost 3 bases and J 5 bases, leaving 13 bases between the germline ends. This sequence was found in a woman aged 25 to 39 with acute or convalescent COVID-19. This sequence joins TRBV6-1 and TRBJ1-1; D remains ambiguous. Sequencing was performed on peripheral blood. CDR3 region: CASSDPGRTTEAFF. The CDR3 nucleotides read TGTGCCAGCAGTGACCCAGGTAGAACGACTGAAGCTTTCTTT.